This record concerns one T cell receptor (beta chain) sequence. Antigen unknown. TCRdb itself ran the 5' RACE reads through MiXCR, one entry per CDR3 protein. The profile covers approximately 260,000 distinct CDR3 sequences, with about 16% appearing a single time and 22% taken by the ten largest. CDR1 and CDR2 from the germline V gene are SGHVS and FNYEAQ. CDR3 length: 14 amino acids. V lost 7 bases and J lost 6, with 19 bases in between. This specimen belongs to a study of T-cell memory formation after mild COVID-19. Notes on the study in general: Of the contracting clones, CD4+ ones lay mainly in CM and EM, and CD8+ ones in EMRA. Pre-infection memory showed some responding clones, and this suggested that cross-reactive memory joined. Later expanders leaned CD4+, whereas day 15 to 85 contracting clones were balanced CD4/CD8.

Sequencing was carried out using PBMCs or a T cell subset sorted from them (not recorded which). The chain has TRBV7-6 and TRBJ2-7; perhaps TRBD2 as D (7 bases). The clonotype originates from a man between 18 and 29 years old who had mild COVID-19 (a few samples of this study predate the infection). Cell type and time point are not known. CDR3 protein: CASTFRSGGVEQYF. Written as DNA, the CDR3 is TGTGCCAGCACCTTCCGGTCGGGGGGCGTCGAGCAGTACTTC.